Given below is one T cell receptor (beta chain) in context. TCRdb called the reads again in MiXCR, with one record for every CDR3 protein. The top ten clones hold approximately 4.5% of a sample with roughly 320,000 distinct CDR3 sequences, over 7.5% of them seen once. The CDR3 contains 13 residues. Germline V gene data show CDR1 as DFQATT and CDR2 as SNEGSKA (reference sequence). Between the trimmed V and J ends, which lost 3 bases and 0 bases, there was a span of 9 bases. This entry is derived from a study of T cell repertoires in cytomegalovirus infection. Material for sequencing was PBMCs. The TCR sequence derives from a human donor in good health (CMV status not recorded). Some clones in this sample may be carry-over from other donors' samples. J is TRBJ2-7 and V is TRBV20-1; no clear D gene. This CDR3 is CSARAPSSYEQYF. Here the CDR3 DNA reads TGCAGTGCTAGGGCCCCCAGCTCCTACGAGCAGTACTTC.